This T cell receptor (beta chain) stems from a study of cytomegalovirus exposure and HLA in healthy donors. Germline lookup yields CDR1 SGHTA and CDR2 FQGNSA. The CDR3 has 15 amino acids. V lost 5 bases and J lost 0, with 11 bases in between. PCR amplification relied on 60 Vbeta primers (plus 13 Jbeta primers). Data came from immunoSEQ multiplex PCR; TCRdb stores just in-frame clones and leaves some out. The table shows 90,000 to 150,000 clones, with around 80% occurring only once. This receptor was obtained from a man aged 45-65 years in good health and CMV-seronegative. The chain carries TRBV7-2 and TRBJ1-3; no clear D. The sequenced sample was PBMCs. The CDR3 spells CASSPAATSGNTIYF. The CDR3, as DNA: TGTGCCAGCAGCCCCGCCGCTACCTCTGGAAACACCATATATTTT.